The clone carrying this T cell receptor (beta chain) was recorded many times. The target antigen is unknown. This CDR3 is built from 14 residues. Germline trimming cut 1 base from V and 6 bases from J; bases unmatched to any gene: 2. CDR1 SGHAT and CDR2 FQNNGV come from the germline V gene. The source of the sample is a study of read filtering for tumor transcriptome and immune sequencing. Overall study: After DNase treatment, RNA was made into whole-transcriptome libraries.

From 350 to 500 ng of RNA, a library with molecular barcoded alpha/delta and beta/gamma adaptors was made. TCRdb re-analysed the reads in MiXCR, keeping a single row per CDR3 protein. The table records 100,000 to 150,000 distinct CDR3 sequences, over 10% of them present only once. Study-level findings and limits: Even smaller IR-seq throughput identified most shared clonotypes. In IR-seq, single-read clonotypes were 70% to 85% of clonotypes but around 4% of reads.

V and J are TRBV11-2 and TRBJ2-1, with 8 nucleotides matching TRBD2. This receptor was obtained from a donor at least 40 years old with multiple myeloma. Sequencing was performed on a population of CD138-negative cells sorted from bone marrow. CDR3 DNA: TGTGCCAGCAGCTTAGTTCTAGCGGGCAATGAGCAGTTCTTC. It translates to CASSLVLAGNEQFF.